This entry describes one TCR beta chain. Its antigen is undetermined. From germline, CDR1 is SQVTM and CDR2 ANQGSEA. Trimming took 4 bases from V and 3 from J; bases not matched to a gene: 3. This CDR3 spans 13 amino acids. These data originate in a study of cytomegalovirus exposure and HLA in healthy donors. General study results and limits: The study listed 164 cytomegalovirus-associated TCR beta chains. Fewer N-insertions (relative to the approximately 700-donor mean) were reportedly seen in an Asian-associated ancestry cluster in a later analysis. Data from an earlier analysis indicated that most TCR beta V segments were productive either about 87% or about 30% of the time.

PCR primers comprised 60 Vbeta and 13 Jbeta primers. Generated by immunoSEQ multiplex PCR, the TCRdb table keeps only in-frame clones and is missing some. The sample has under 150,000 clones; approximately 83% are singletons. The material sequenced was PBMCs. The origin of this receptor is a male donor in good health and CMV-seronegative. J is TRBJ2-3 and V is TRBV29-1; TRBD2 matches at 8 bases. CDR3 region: CSVGGRLTDTQYF. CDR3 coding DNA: TGCAGCGTTGGCGGGAGGTTGACAGATACGCAGTATTTT.